This entry is about one T cell receptor (beta chain). As yet, its antigen is unknown. The data are from a study of response to subunit inactivated influenza vaccine. Overall study findings and caveats: Researchers suggested that each seasonal influenza vaccination recruits few new T cells.

The CDR3 spans 14 residues. V was trimmed by 9 bases and J by 4 bases, leaving 18 bases between them. TCRdb itself ran the RT-PCR reads through MiXCR, one entry per CDR3 protein. This sample carries hundreds of thousands of distinct CDR3 sequences, around 16% of them seen once, and the ten largest clones take around 10%. This chain joins TRBV12-3 or TRBV12-4 and TRBJ1-2, with D possibly matching TRBD1 (6 bases). The specimen comprised PBMCs from blood, sampled 12 days after vaccination. This clonotype originated in a man aged 50 to 59 who received an inactivated influenza vaccine. DNA for the CDR3: TGTGCCAGTTTACAGGGAGAACTTACCTATGGCTACACCTTC. Protein product: CASLQGELTYGYTF.